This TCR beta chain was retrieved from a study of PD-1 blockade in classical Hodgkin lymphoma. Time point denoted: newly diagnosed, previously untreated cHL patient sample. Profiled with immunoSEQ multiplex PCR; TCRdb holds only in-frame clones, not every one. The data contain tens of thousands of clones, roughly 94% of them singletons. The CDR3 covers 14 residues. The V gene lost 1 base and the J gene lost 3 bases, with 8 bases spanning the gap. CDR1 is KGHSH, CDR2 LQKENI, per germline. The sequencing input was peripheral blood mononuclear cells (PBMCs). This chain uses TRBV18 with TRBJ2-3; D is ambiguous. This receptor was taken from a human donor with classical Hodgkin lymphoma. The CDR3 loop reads CASSPLRLTDTQYF. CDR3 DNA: TGTGCCAGCTCACCACTTAGACTGACAGATACGCAGTATTTT.